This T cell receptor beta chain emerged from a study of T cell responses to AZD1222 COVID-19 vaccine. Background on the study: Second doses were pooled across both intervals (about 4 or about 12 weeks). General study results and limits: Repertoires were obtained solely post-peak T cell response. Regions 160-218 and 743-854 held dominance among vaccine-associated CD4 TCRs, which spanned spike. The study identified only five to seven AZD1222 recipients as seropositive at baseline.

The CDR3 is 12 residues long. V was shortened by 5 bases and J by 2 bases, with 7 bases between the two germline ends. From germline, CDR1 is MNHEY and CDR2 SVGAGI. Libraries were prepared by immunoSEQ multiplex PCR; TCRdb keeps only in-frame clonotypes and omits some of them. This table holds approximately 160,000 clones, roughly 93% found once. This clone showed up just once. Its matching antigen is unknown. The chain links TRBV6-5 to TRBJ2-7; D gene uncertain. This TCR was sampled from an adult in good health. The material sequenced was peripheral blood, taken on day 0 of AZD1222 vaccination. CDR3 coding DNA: TGTGCCAGCAGTAAGTATACCTACGAGCAGTACTTC. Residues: CASSKYTYEQYF.